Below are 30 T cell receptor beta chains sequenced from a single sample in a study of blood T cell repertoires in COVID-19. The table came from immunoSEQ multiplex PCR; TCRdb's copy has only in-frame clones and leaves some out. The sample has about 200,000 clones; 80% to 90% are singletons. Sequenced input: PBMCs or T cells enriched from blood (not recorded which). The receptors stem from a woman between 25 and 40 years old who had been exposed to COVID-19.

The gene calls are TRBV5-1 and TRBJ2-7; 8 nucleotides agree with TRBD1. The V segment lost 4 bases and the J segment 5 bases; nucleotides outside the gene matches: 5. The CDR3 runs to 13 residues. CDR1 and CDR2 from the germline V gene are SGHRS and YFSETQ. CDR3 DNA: TGCGCCAGCAGCGCGGACAGGGCGCACGAGCAGTACTTC. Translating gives CASSADRAHEQYF.

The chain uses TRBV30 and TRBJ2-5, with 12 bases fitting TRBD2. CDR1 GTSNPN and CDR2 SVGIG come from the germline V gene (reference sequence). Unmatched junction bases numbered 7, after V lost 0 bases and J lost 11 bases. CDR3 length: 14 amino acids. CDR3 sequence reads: CAWSVSSGGVVQYF. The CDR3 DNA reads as TGTGCCTGGAGTGTATCTAGCGGGGGGGTAGTACAGTACTTC.

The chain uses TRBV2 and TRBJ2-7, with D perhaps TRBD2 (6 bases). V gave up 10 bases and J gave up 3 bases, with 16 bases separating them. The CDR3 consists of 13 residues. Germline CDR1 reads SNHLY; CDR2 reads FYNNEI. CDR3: CAIGGLTDYEQYF. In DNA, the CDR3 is TGTGCCATCGGGGGACTCACGGACTACGAGCAGTACTTC.

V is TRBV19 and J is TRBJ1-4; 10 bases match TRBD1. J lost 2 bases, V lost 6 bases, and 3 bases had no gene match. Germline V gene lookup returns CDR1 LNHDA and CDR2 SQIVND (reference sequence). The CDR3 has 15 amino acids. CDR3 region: CASRDRGATNEKLFF. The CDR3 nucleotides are TGTGCCAGTAGGGACAGGGGGGCGACTAATGAAAAACTGTTTTTT.

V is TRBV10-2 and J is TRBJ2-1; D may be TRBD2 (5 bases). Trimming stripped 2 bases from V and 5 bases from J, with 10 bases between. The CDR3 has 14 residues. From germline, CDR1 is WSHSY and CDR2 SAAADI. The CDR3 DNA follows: TGCGCCAGCAGTGAGCGGGGTATCCACAATGAGCAGTTCTTC. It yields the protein CASSERGIHNEQFF.

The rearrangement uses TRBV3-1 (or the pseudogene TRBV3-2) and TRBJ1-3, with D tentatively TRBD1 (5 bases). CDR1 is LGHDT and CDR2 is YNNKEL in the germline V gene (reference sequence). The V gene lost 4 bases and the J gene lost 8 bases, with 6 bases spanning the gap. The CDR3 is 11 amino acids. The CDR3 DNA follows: TGTGCCAGCAGCCGCAGGGACACCATATATTTT. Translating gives CASSRRDTIYF.

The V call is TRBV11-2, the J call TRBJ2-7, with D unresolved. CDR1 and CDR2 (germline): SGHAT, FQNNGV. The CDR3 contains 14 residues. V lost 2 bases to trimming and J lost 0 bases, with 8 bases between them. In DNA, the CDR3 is TGTGCCAGCAGCTTATTCCGTAGCTCCTACGAGCAGTACTTC. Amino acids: CASSLFRSSYEQYF.

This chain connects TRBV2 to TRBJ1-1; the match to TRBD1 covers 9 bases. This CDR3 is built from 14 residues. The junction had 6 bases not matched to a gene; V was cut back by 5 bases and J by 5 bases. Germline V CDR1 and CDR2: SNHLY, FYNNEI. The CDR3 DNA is TGTGCCAGCAGTCCACAGGGGGCGAGGACTGAAGCTTTCTTT. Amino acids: CASSPQGARTEAFF.

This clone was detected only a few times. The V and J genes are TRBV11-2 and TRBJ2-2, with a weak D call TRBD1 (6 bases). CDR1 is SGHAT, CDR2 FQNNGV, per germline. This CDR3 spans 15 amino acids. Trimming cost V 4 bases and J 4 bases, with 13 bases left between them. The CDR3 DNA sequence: TGTGCCAGCAGCTCGAACAGGGTCGGCACCGGGGAGCTGTTTTTT. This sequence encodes CASSSNRVGTGELFF. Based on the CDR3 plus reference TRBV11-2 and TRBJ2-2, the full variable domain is EAGVAQSPRYKIIEKRQSVAFWCNPISGHATLYWYQQILGQGPKLLIQFQNNGVVDDSQLPKDRFSAERLKGVDSTLKIQPAKLEDSAVYLCASSSNRVGTGELFFGEGSRLTVL.

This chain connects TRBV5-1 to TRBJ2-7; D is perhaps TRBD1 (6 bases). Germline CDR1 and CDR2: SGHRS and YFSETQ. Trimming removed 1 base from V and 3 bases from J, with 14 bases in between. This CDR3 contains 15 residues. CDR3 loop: CASSLNTGPFYEQYF. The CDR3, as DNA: TGCGCCAGCAGCTTGAACACAGGGCCATTCTACGAGCAGTACTTC.

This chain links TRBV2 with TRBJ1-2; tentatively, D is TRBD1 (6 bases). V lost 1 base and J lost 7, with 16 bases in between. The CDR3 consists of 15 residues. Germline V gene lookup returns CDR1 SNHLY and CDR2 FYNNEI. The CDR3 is CASSEGRNRERGYTF. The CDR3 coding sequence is TGTGCCAGCAGTGAAGGGCGCAACAGGGAGCGTGGCTACACCTTC.

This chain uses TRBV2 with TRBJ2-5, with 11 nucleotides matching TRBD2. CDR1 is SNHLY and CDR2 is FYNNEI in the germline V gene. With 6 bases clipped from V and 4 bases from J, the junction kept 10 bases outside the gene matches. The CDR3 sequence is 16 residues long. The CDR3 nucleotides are TGTGCCAGCAGCTCAGAACTAGCGGGGGCGGGAGAGACCCAGTACTTC. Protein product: CASSSELAGAGETQYF.

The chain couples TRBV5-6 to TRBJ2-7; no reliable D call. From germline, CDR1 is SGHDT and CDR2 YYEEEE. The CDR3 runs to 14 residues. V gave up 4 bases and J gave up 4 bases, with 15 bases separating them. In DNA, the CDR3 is TGTGCCAGCAGCCCGGTGATCCGTGATTACGAGCAGTACTTC. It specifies CASSPVIRDYEQYF.

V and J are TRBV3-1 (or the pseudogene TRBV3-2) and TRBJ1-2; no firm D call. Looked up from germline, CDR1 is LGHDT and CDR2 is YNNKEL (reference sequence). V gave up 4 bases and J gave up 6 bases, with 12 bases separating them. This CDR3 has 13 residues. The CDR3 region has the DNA TGTGCCAGCAGCCCCCATGAGGGTCATGGCTACACCTTC. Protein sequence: CASSPHEGHGYTF.

The CDR3 here is CATTGELFF. The CDR3, as DNA: TGTGCCACGACAGGGGAGCTGTTTTTT. V gene TRBV10-3 combines with J gene TRBJ2-2; D not resolved. Germline V gene data show CDR1 as ENHRY and CDR2 as SYGVKD. The length of the CDR3 is 9 residues. The ends were cut back, 10 bases at V and 8 bases at J, with 5 bases in the middle.

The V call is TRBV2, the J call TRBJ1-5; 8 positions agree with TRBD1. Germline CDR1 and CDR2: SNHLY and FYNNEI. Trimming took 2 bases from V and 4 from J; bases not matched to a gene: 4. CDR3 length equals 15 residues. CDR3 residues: CASSESWTGNQPQHF. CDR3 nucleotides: TGTGCCAGCAGTGAATCTTGGACAGGGAATCAGCCCCAGCATTTT.

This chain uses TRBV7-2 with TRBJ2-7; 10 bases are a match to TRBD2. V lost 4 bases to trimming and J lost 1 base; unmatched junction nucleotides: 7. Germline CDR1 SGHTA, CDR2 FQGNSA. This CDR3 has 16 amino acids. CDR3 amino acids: CASSSWSGGGSYEQYF. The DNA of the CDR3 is TGTGCCAGCAGCTCCTGGAGCGGGGGGGGGTCCTACGAGCAGTACTTC.

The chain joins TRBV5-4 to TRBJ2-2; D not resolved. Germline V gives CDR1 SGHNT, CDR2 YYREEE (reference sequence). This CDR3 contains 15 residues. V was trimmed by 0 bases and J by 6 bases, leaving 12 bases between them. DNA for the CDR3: TGTGCCAGCAGCTTGGCCGGTAGCTTCGCCGGGGAGCTGTTTTTT. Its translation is CASSLAGSFAGELFF.

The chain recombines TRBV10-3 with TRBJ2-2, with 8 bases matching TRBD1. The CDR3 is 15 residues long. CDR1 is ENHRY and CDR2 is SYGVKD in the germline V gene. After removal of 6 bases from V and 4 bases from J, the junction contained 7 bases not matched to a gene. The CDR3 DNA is TGTGCCATCAGCAGGCCAGGGGGCTCCACCGGGGAGCTGTTTTTT. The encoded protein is CAISRPGGSTGELFF.

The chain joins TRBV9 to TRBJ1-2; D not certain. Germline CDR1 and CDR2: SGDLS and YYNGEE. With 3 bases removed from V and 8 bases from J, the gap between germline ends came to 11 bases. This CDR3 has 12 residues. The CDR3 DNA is TGTGCCAGCAGCGCCGCGTCGTGGGGCTACACCTTC. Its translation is CASSAASWGYTF.

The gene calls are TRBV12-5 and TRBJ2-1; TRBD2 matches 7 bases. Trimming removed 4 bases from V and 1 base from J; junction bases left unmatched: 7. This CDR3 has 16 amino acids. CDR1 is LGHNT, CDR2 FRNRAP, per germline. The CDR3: CASGSVPGGSYNEQFF. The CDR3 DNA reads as TGTGCTAGTGGTTCCGTTCCGGGGGGTTCCTACAATGAGCAGTTCTTC. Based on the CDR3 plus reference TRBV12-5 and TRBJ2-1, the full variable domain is DARVTQTPRHKVTEMGQEVTMRCQPILGHNTVFWYRQTMMQGLELLAYFRNRAPLDDSGMPKDRFSAEMPDATLATLKIQPSEPRDSAVYFCASGSVPGGSYNEQFFGPGTRLTVL.

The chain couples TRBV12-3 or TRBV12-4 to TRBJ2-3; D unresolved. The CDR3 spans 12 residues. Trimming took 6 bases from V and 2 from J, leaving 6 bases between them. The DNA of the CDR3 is TGTGCCAGCAGCCCCCACACAGATACGCAGTATTTT. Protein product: CASSPHTDTQYF.

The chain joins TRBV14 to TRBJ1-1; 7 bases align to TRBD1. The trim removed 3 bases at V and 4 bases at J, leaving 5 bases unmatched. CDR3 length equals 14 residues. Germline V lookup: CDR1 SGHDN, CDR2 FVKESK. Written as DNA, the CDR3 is TGTGCCAGCAGCCACGAACAGGGGTTCACTGAAGCTTTCTTT. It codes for CASSHEQGFTEAFF.

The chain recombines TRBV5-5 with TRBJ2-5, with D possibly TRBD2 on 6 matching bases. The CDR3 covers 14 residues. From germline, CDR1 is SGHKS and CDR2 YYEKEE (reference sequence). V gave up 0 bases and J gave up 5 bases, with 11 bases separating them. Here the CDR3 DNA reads TGTGCCAGCAGCTTGGGGGGAGGTGAGGAGACCCAGTACTTC. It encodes CASSLGGGEETQYF.

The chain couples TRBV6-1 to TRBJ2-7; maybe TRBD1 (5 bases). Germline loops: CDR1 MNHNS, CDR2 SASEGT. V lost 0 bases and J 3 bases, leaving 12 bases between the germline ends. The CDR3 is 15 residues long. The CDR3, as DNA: TGTGCCAGCAGTGAAGCCTCCAGGGCAGGCTACGAGCAGTACTTC. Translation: CASSEASRAGYEQYF.

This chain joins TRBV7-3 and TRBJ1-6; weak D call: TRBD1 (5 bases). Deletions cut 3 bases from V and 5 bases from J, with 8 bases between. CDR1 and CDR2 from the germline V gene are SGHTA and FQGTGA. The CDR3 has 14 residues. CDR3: CASSLKGDNSPLHF. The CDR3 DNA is TGTGCCAGCAGCTTGAAAGGGGATAATTCACCCCTCCACTTT.

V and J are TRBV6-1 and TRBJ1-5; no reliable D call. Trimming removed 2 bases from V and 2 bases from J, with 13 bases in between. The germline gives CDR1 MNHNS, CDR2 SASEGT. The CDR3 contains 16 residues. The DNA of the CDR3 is TGTGCCAGCAGTGAAAGCGGCGGTGTGGGCAATCAGCCCCAGCATTTT. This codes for CASSESGGVGNQPQHF.

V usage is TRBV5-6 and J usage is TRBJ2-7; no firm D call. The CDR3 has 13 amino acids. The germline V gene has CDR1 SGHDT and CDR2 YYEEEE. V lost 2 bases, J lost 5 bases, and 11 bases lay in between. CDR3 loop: CASSFVGVHEQYF. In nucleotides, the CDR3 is TGTGCCAGCAGCTTTGTCGGAGTCCACGAGCAGTACTTC. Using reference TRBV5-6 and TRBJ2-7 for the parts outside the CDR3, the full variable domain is DAGVTQSPTHLIKTRGQQVTLRCSPKSGHDTVSWYQQALGQGPQFIFQYYEEEERQRGNFPDRFSGHQFPNYSSELNVNALLLGDSALYLCASSFVGVHEQYFGPGTRLTVT.

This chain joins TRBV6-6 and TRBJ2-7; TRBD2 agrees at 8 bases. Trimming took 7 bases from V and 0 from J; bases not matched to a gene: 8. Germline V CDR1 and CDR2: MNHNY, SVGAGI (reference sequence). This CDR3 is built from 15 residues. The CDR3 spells CASTRLAGSSYEQYF. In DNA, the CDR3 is TGTGCCAGCACCAGATTAGCGGGGAGCTCCTACGAGCAGTACTTC.

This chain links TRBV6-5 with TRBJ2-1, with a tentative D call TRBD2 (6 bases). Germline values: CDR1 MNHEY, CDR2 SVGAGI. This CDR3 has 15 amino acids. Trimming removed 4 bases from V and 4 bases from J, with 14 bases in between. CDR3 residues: CASSFAGAGYNEQFF. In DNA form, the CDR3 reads TGTGCCAGCAGTTTCGCCGGGGCGGGGTACAATGAGCAGTTCTTC.